Each of the 31 T cell receptor beta chains below was sequenced from the same sample in a study of blood T cell repertoires in COVID-19. Sequenced by immunoSEQ multiplex PCR; TCRdb stores in-frame clones only, minus some. The profile shows some 220,000 clones, around 84% of them singletons. Sequencing was carried out using peripheral blood. All receptors derive from a man aged 50 or older who had recovered from COVID-19.

This clone came up a few times. The chain couples TRBV11-2 to TRBJ2-1; D unclear. This CDR3 contains 16 residues. Looked up from germline, CDR1 is SGHAT and CDR2 is FQNNGV. V was clipped by 0 bases and J by 6 bases, with 15 bases between them. The CDR3 sequence: CASSLDLGYPFNEQFF. For the CDR3, the DNA is TGTGCCAGCAGCTTAGATCTAGGCTACCCCTTCAATGAGCAGTTCTTC.

This chain joins TRBV13 and TRBJ1-2; TRBD1 agrees at 11 bases. The CDR3 runs to 16 residues. Looked up from germline, CDR1 is PRHDT and CDR2 is FYEKMQ (reference sequence). V was clipped by 2 bases and J by 3 bases; unmatched bases: 5. CDR3: CASSLRDRGFYYGYTF. CDR3 nucleotides: TGTGCCAGCAGCTTACGGGACAGGGGGTTTTACTATGGCTACACCTTC.

The chain combines TRBV30 with TRBJ2-5; 12 positions match TRBD1. V lost 3 bases and J lost 1; bases outside the gene matches: 12. This CDR3 contains 18 residues. In germline, CDR1 is GTSNPN, CDR2 SVGIG (reference sequence). CDR3 amino acids: CAWRGGTGGSKPQETQYF. Written as DNA, the CDR3 is TGTGCCTGGAGGGGAGGGACAGGGGGCTCCAAGCCCCAAGAGACCCAGTACTTC.

This clone has a single count. The chain has TRBV30 and TRBJ2-2; D ambiguous. This CDR3 has 18 amino acids. V was clipped by 2 bases and J by 6 bases, with 25 bases between them. Germline V lookup: CDR1 GTSNPN, CDR2 SVGIG (reference sequence). The CDR3 loop is CAWSLLSWLGDFSGELFF. For the CDR3, the DNA is TGTGCCTGGAGTCTCCTTTCGTGGCTGGGTGACTTCTCCGGGGAGCTGTTTTTT. Based on the CDR3 plus reference TRBV30 and TRBJ2-2, the full variable domain is SQTIHQWPATLVQPVGSPLSLECTVEGTSNPNLYWYRQAAGRGLQLLFYSVGIGQISSEVPQNLSASRPQDRQFILSSKKLLLSDSGFYLCAWSLLSWLGDFSGELFFGEGSRLTVL.

The V call is TRBV19, the J call TRBJ2-3, with TRBD2 matching over 11 bases. Unmatched junction bases numbered 4, after V lost 4 bases and J lost 1 base. Germline V CDR1 and CDR2: LNHDA, SQIVND (reference sequence). The CDR3 spans 16 residues. The CDR3 nucleotides are TGTGCCAGTAGTAATCCGGGACTAGCGGGCACAGATACGCAGTATTTT. Protein product: CASSNPGLAGTDTQYF. Together with reference TRBV19 and TRBJ2-3, the CDR3 gives the full variable domain: DGGITQSPKYLFRKEGQNVTLSCEQNLNHDAMYWYRQDPGQGLRLIYYSQIVNDFQKGDIAEGYSVSREKKESFPLTVTSAQKNPTAFYLCASSNPGLAGTDTQYFGPGTRLTVL.

In this sample, this clone turned up once. The chain combines TRBV6-5 with TRBJ2-5, with unresolved D. V gave up 3 bases and J gave up 2 bases, with 13 bases separating them. The CDR3 loop spans 15 amino acids. Germline loops: CDR1 MNHEY, CDR2 SVGAGI. The DNA of the CDR3 is TGTGCCAGCAGTTATGAGAGGCTAAGACAAGAGACCCAGTACTTC. As protein: CASSYERLRQETQYF.

In DNA, the CDR3 is TGTGCCACCAGCAGAGATCCGGGGGGAACTAATGAAAAACTGTTTTTT. Encoded protein: CATSRDPGGTNEKLFF. The chain is built from TRBV15 and TRBJ1-4; a weak D match, TRBD1 (5 bases). Trimming took 0 bases from V and 1 from J, leaving 9 bases between them. CDR3 length: 16 amino acids. Germline V gene lookup returns CDR1 LNHNV and CDR2 YYDKDF (reference sequence).

This clone was recorded only once. This chain connects TRBV2 to TRBJ1-2; no clear D gene. The CDR3 runs 15 residues. The germline V gene has CDR1 SNHLY and CDR2 FYNNEI. V gave up 1 base and J gave up 4 bases, with 13 bases separating them. DNA for the CDR3: TGTGCCAGCAGTGAAGGTAGAGGCCCCACCTATGGCTACACCTTC. As protein: CASSEGRGPTYGYTF.

Turning to this clone: One junction end does not reproduce the germline sequence, and a read error may be involved. The V and J genes are TRBV6-2 or TRBV6-3 and TRBJ1-2; TRBD1 matches 7 bases. Germline V gene data show CDR1 as MNHEY and CDR2 as SVGEGT. The CDR3 is 15 residues long. CDR3 coding DNA: TGTGCCAGCAGTCCGGGGGACAGCATTTCCTTTGGCCACACCTTC. Translation: CASSPGDSISFGHTF.

This rearrangement joins TRBV19 to TRBJ1-6; D is unresolved. The CDR3 is 13 amino acids. Looked up from germline, CDR1 is LNHDA and CDR2 is SQIVND (reference sequence). The germline V and J ends were trimmed by 3 bases and 9 bases, with 9 bases remaining between them. Here the CDR3 reads CASSMLGGSPLHF. CDR3 coding DNA: TGTGCCAGTAGTATGTTAGGAGGTTCACCCCTCCACTTT.

The V and J genes are TRBV6-1 and TRBJ2-7; 9 bases agree with TRBD2. After removal of 5 bases from V and 7 bases from J, the junction contained 6 bases not matched to a gene. The V gene's germline CDR1 is MNHNS and CDR2 SASEGT. The CDR3 has 13 amino acids. The CDR3 sequence: CASSIRLAGEQYF. In DNA, the CDR3 is TGTGCCAGCAGTATTCGGCTAGCGGGGGAGCAGTACTTC.

The chain combines TRBV9 with TRBJ2-1, with TRBD1 as a possible D gene (5 bases). From germline, CDR1 is SGDLS and CDR2 YYNGEE. There are 15 residues in the CDR3. The V end lost 0 bases, the J end lost 5 bases, and 12 bases lay between the germline ends. The DNA for the CDR3 is TGTGCCAGCAGCGTAGCAGGGATGACCCACAATGAGCAGTTCTTC. Translating gives CASSVAGMTHNEQFF.

The chain recombines TRBV11-2 with TRBJ2-7; no reliable D call. The CDR3 extends over 13 amino acids. Germline CDR1 is SGHAT and CDR2 is FQNNGV. Trimming removed 1 base at V and 1 base at J, with 5 bases between. The CDR3 region is CASSLARSYEQYF. The CDR3 nucleotides are TGTGCCAGCAGCTTAGCCAGGTCCTACGAGCAGTACTTC.

The V and J genes are TRBV25-1 and TRBJ2-3; 12 bases match TRBD2. J was trimmed by 4 bases and V by 6 bases; bases with no gene match: 5. CDR3 length: 15 amino acids. Per the germline V gene, CDR1 is MGHDK and CDR2 is SYGVNS. The CDR3 is CASRKLAGGSDTQYF. CDR3 nucleotide sequence: TGTGCCAGCAGAAAACTAGCGGGAGGATCAGATACGCAGTATTTT.

The chain has TRBV27 and TRBJ2-2, with a tentative D call TRBD1 (6 bases). This CDR3 has 13 residues. The germline V and J ends were trimmed by 2 bases and 11 bases, with 12 bases remaining between them. Germline CDR1 MNHEY, CDR2 SMNVEV (reference sequence). Written as DNA, the CDR3 is TGTGCCAGCAGTTTAGGTACAGGGTTTGAGCTGTTTTTT. Encoded protein: CASSLGTGFELFF.

The CDR3 DNA follows: TGTGCCAGCAGCTTCCGCCGACTAGCGGGGGAGACCTACAATGAGCAGTTCTTC. Protein: CASSFRRLAGETYNEQFF. The rearrangement joins TRBV7-2 to TRBJ2-1; 12 bases fit TRBD2. The germline V gene encodes CDR1 SGHTA and CDR2 FQGNSA. The CDR3 totals 18 residues. V lost 3 bases and J lost 2; bases outside the gene matches: 8.

The chain carries TRBV27 and TRBJ2-2; maybe TRBD2 (6 bases). CDR1 and CDR2 (germline): MNHEY, SMNVEV (reference sequence). The CDR3 has 20 residues. V lost 5 bases, J lost 0 bases, and 25 bases lay in between. CDR3 residues: CASSPTRGRILNSNTGELFF. For the CDR3, the DNA is TGTGCCAGCAGTCCCACCCGGGGGAGAATCCTTAATTCGAACACCGGGGAGCTGTTTTTT.

The gene calls are TRBV28 and TRBJ1-1, with a tentative D call TRBD1 (6 bases). The CDR3 loop spans 13 amino acids. From germline, CDR1 is MDHEN and CDR2 SYDVKM. Trimming left V 8 bases short and J 5 bases short, with 15 bases between. This chain's CDR3 is CASSLDRRTEAFF. The CDR3, as DNA: TGTGCCAGCTCCCTCGACAGGAGGACTGAAGCTTTCTTT.

This clone was observed a handful of times. The chain couples TRBV2 to TRBJ2-7; TRBD2 matches 7 bases. Trimming took 6 bases from V and 2 from J; bases not matched to a gene: 4. The CDR3 has 13 amino acids. Germline lookup yields CDR1 SNHLY and CDR2 FYNNEI. The CDR3 sequence is CASSGLVPYEQYF. CDR3 DNA sequence: TGTGCCAGCAGCGGACTAGTCCCCTACGAGCAGTACTTC.

The J gene is TRBJ2-7, the V gene TRBV29-1; no definite D call. V lost 6 bases to trimming and J lost 1 base, with 13 bases between them. Per germline, CDR1 SQVTM and CDR2 ANQGSEA. This CDR3 has 13 residues. CDR3 nucleotide sequence: TGCAGCGTCGCTGACACCCCATCCTACGAGCAGTACTTC. This translates into CSVADTPSYEQYF.

V gene TRBV28 combines with J gene TRBJ1-5; possible D gene TRBD1, 5 bases. The CDR3 sequence is 14 residues long. V dropped 6 bases and J dropped 7 bases, with 16 bases sitting between them. Germline-derived CDR1 and CDR2 are MDHEN and SYDVKM. The CDR3 DNA sequence: TGTGCCAGCAGATCCCCGGGGGTTCAGCAGCCCCAGCATTTT. Protein sequence: CASRSPGVQQPQHF.

The CDR3 here is CASSPGQGAQNTEAFF. In nucleotides, the CDR3 is TGCGCCAGCAGCCCGGGACAGGGGGCGCAAAACACTGAAGCTTTCTTT. The rearrangement uses TRBV4-1 and TRBJ1-1; 12 bases align to TRBD1. The CDR3 sequence is 16 residues long. Germline lookup yields CDR1 MGHRA and CDR2 YSYEKL. Trimming removed 4 bases from V and 2 bases from J; junction bases left unmatched: 5.

The chain has TRBV6-5 and TRBJ1-2; D is ambiguous. Germline CDR1 is MNHEY and CDR2 is SVGAGI. CDR3 size: 15 residues. Trimming removed 5 bases at V and 0 bases at J, with 13 bases between. The DNA for the CDR3 is TGTGCCAGCAGTCACGCGTCATTAGCTAACTATGGCTACACCTTC. Amino acid sequence: CASSHASLANYGYTF.

The chain joins TRBV6-5 to TRBJ2-2, with a weak D call TRBD2 (5 bases). This CDR3 spans 14 amino acids. V was pared by 5 bases and J by 4 bases, with 11 bases between. Germline V gene data show CDR1 as MNHEY and CDR2 as SVGAGI. The CDR3 spells CASSRGLGTGELFF. CDR3 nucleotides: TGTGCCAGCAGTCGAGGGCTTGGCACCGGGGAGCTGTTTTTT.

This chain joins TRBV14 and TRBJ1-2; no clear D. This CDR3 region has 16 residues. Germline CDR1 reads SGHDN; CDR2 reads FVKESK. V lost 3 bases to trimming and J lost 4 bases, with 18 bases between them. The DNA of the CDR3 is TGTGCCAGCAGCCACGGGGTAGGGTCTTCGGCCTATGGCTACACCTTC. It encodes CASSHGVGSSAYGYTF.

The chain has TRBV28 and TRBJ1-1; D is undetermined. V lost 7 bases, J lost 5 bases, and 17 bases lay in between. Germline CDR1 is MDHEN and CDR2 is SYDVKM. The CDR3 covers 14 residues. For the CDR3, the DNA is TGTGCCAGCACCGCGGGAGGAGGTAAGACTGAAGCTTTCTTT. Amino acids: CASTAGGGKTEAFF.

This clone showed up just a few times. This rearrangement joins TRBV10-1 to TRBJ2-1; 10 positions agree with TRBD2. V lost 2 bases, J lost 10 bases, and 8 bases stayed unmatched. The V gene's germline CDR1 is WNHNN and CDR2 SYGVQD (reference sequence). The CDR3 loop spans 15 amino acids. CDR3 loop: CASSEPSGRAGEQFF. CDR3 DNA: TGCGCCAGCAGTGAGCCAAGCGGGAGGGCCGGCGAGCAGTTCTTC.

The J gene is TRBJ2-7, the V gene TRBV7-8; the match to TRBD1 covers 8 bases. Germline V gene sequence: CDR1 SGHVS, CDR2 FQNEAQ. The trim removed 5 bases at V and 3 bases at J, leaving 0 bases unmatched. The CDR3 sequence is 12 residues long. The CDR3 DNA follows: TGTGCCAGCAGCGGACAGGGCTACGAGCAGTACTTC. Translating it yields CASSGQGYEQYF.

The chain links TRBV19 to TRBJ2-2, with TRBD2 matching 7 bases. V lost 2 bases, J lost 4 bases, and 4 bases stayed unmatched. In germline, CDR1 is LNHDA, CDR2 SQIVND (reference sequence). The CDR3 consists of 15 residues. Here the CDR3 reads CASSIPAGVTGELFF. DNA for the CDR3: TGTGCCAGTAGTATACCCGCGGGAGTCACCGGGGAGCTGTTTTTT.

This rearrangement joins TRBV14 to TRBJ2-7; TRBD2 is a possible D gene (6 bases). This CDR3 has 16 amino acids. CDR1 is SGHDN and CDR2 is FVKESK in the germline V gene. V lost 1 base, J lost 3 bases, and 16 bases lay in between. The CDR3, as DNA: TGTGCCAGCAGCCAAGCGGGACGGGACTGGGACTACGAGCAGTACTTC. Protein product: CASSQAGRDWDYEQYF.

The chain carries TRBV2 and TRBJ1-3, with a weak D call TRBD1 (5 bases). Germline values: CDR1 SNHLY, CDR2 FYNNEI. The CDR3 totals 15 residues. V dropped 0 bases and J dropped 3 bases, with 9 bases sitting between them. The CDR3 coding sequence is TGTGCCAGCAGTGAAGCGCAGGGATTTGGAAACACCATATATTTT. Translating gives CASSEAQGFGNTIYF.